These 11 T cell receptor beta chains were all obtained from the same sample, sequenced in a study of human CD8 memory T cell subsets. UMI-labeled 5' RACE was used to make TCR beta libraries. TCRdb re-called the 5' RACE reads, yielding one record per CDR3 amino acid sequence without DNA. The sample table includes around 11,000 distinct CDR3 sequences. The sequenced sample was CD8+ T cells from PBMCs. The receptor source for this set is a human donor in good health.

V gene TRBV30 combines with J gene TRBJ2-7. CDR1 and CDR2 from the germline V gene are GTSNPN and SVGIG (reference sequence). This CDR3 is built from 13 residues. The CDR3 region is CAWALESAYEQYF.

The chain carries TRBV7-8 and TRBJ2-4; without DNA, the TCRdb call of TRBD2 cannot be checked. Per germline, CDR1 SGHVS and CDR2 FQNEAQ. The CDR3 contains 20 residues. The CDR3 loop is CASSTLSGGGASGGKNIQYF.

This chain connects TRBV7-3 to TRBJ2-3. Germline CDR1 is SGHTA and CDR2 is FQGTGA. This CDR3 spans 14 amino acids. CDR3 in amino acids: CASSLRAGTDTQYF.

The rearrangement joins TRBV12-5 to TRBJ2-1; TCRdb indicates TRBD1, and absent DNA this call remains unverified. This CDR3 has 13 amino acids. CDR1 and CDR2 from the germline V gene are LGHNT and FRNRAP. The chain's CDR3 is CASTWGVGREQFF. The full variable domain, rest sourced from reference TRBV12-5 and TRBJ2-1, is DARVTQTPRHKVTEMGQEVTMRCQPILGHNTVFWYRQTMMQGLELLAYFRNRAPLDDSGMPKDRFSAEMPDATLATLKIQPSEPRDSAVYFCASTWGVGREQFFGPGTRLTVL.

The genes are TRBV28 and TRBJ2-1; the D gene TCRdb calls, TRBD2, cannot be checked with no DNA. CDR3 size: 16 residues. Germline V gives CDR1 MDHEN, CDR2 SYDVKM. CDR3 region: CASSALAEYSYNEQFF. Full variable domain (remainder filled in from reference TRBV28 and TRBJ2-1): DVKVTQSSRYLVKRTGEKVFLECVQDMDHENMFWYRQDPGLGLRLIYFSYDVKMKEKGDIPEGYSVSREKKERFSLILESASTNQTSMYLCASSALAEYSYNEQFFGPGTRLTVL.

This sequence joins TRBV25-1 and TRBJ2-7. The CDR3 covers 14 residues. CDR1 is MGHDK, CDR2 SYGVNS, per germline. The CDR3: CASSEGSFSYEQYF.

This sequence joins TRBV6-5 and TRBJ2-7; TCRdb outputs TRBD2, but without DNA this stays unchecked. Germline V gene sequence: CDR1 MNHEY, CDR2 SVGAGI. The CDR3 consists of 14 residues. The CDR3 here is CASTQTSGRYEQYF.

This chain connects TRBV9 to TRBJ1-2; absent DNA, TCRdb's TRBD1 call cannot be checked. The CDR3 is 11 residues long. The germline V gene encodes CDR1 SGDLS and CDR2 YYNGEE. The CDR3: CASSLRGEYTF.

This chain joins TRBV9 and TRBJ2-1; with no DNA, the TCRdb D assignment of TRBD1 cannot be verified. The CDR3 has 15 residues. Germline CDR1 SGDLS, CDR2 YYNGEE. The chain's CDR3 is CASSVDPGSRNEQFF.

V gene TRBV19 combines with J gene TRBJ1-5; the TCRdb D gene call, TRBD1, has no DNA to confirm it. This CDR3 has 18 amino acids. Per germline, CDR1 LNHDA and CDR2 SQIVND (reference sequence). The CDR3 loop reads CASSIFLGTGGFDQPQHF.

The chain joins TRBV20-1 to TRBJ2-7; TCRdb picks TRBD2, but there is no DNA to check that call. The length of the CDR3 is 15 residues. Germline assignment: CDR1 DFQATT and CDR2 SNEGSKA (reference sequence). Here the CDR3 reads CSARDYWETKHEQYF.